Below, 18 T cell receptor beta chains from the same sample are listed, as sequenced in a study of T-cell reconstitution after alpha-beta-depleted transplantation in children. The library targeted TCRbeta and was prepared with unique molecular identifiers. TCRdb re-derived calls from the PCR reads in MiXCR, one entry per CDR3 protein. The repertoire includes about 200,000 distinct CDR3 sequences, about 6% of them detected once, and under 5% sits in the top ten. Sequenced material: PBMCs, taken before TCRalphabeta/CD19-depleted stem cell transplant. The source is a girl under two years old with combined immunodeficiency, due to receive a stem cell transplant.

The sample holds many counts of this clonotype. The chain uses TRBV29-1 and TRBJ2-7, with D tentatively TRBD2 (5 bases). Trimming removed 3 bases at V and 3 bases at J, with 15 bases between. Germline V CDR1 and CDR2: SQVTM, ANQGSEA. This CDR3 comprises 14 residues. The CDR3 DNA reads TGCAGCGTTGAGGGTCTTCTGGGAGACTACGAGCAGTACTTC. It translates to CSVEGLLGDYEQYF.

This clonotype was recorded many times. The rearrangement joins TRBV7-9 to TRBJ2-7, with D perhaps TRBD1 (5 bases). CDR3 length: 15 residues. CDR1 is SEHNR and CDR2 is FQNEAQ in the germline V gene (reference sequence). The V end was cut by 5 bases, the J end by 2 bases, with 16 bases between. In DNA form, the CDR3 reads TGTGCCAGCAGCCCGCCGACAGCGCCTACCTACGAGCAGTACTTC. Protein: CASSPPTAPTYEQYF.

In this sample, this clonotype turned up many times. The junction departs from germline at one end; a sequencing error may be responsible. The chain combines TRBV27 with TRBJ2-1, with no clear D. The CDR3 is 12 residues long. CDR1 is MNHEY and CDR2 is SMNVEV in the germline V gene (reference sequence). CDR3 DNA sequence: TGTGCCAGCAGTCTATCGGGTCATGAGCAGTTCTTC. It yields the protein CASSLSGHEQFF.

This clonotype has ten or more counts. The chain has TRBV27 and TRBJ2-1; 7 bases align to TRBD2. With 5 bases clipped from V and 4 bases from J, the junction kept 5 bases outside the gene matches. The CDR3 length is 14 residues. CDR1 is MNHEY, CDR2 SMNVEV, per germline (reference sequence). For the CDR3, the DNA is TGTGCCAGCAGTAGCGGGACCCCTTACAATGAGCAGTTCTTC. Protein: CASSSGTPYNEQFF.

This clonotype was seen repeatedly, ten times or more. This chain links TRBV10-3 with TRBJ2-3; the D gene is possibly TRBD2 (6 bases). The germline V gene encodes CDR1 ENHRY and CDR2 SYGVKD. The CDR3 is 19 residues long. V lost 3 bases and J 2 bases, leaving 24 bases between the germline ends. In nucleotides, the CDR3 is TGTGCCATCAGTGAAAGACCCGGGGGACTCAGCACGAACACAGATACGCAGTATTTT. It codes for CAISERPGGLSTNTDTQYF.

This clonotype was recorded at least ten times. The chain joins TRBV7-8 to TRBJ2-2; D is perhaps TRBD2 (6 bases). The CDR3 extends over 15 amino acids. CDR1 and CDR2 (germline): SGHVS, FQNEAQ. The ends were cut back, 5 bases at V and 0 bases at J, with 10 bases in the middle. The CDR3 DNA follows: TGTGCCAGCAGCCGGGACTCCGCGAACACCGGGGAGCTGTTTTTT. Translating gives CASSRDSANTGELFF.

This clonotype was detected many times. V and J are TRBV28 and TRBJ2-2, with 12 bases identical to TRBD2. The CDR3 has 18 amino acids. J was trimmed by 9 bases and V by 6 bases; bases with no gene match: 17. CDR1 MDHEN and CDR2 SYDVKM come from the germline V gene. The CDR3 sequence: CASSPLKILAGGVRELFF. The CDR3 nucleotides read TGTGCCAGCAGCCCTTTAAAGATACTAGCGGGAGGCGTGAGGGAGCTGTTTTTT.

This clonotype was found many times. The chain uses TRBV20-1 and TRBJ2-7; D may be TRBD1 (5 bases). The CDR3 length is 13 residues. CDR1 and CDR2 (germline): DFQATT, SNEGSKA (reference sequence). V was cut by 3 bases and J by 2 bases, with 11 bases left in between. CDR3 nucleotides: TGCAGTGCTAGGGACAAAGAAACCTACGAGCAGTACTTC. Translating gives CSARDKETYEQYF.

This clonotype was recorded many times. This chain connects TRBV12-3 or TRBV12-4 to TRBJ2-3, with no clear D. Trimming took off 3 bases at V and 7 bases at J, with 5 bases between the two ends. CDR3 length: 11 amino acids. CDR3 nucleotides: TGTGCCAGCAGTTTGGGTTATACGCAGTATTTT. Amino acid sequence: CASSLGYTQYF.

The chain uses TRBV12-3 or TRBV12-4 and TRBJ2-7; maybe TRBD1 (6 bases). This CDR3 region has 13 residues. V was shortened by 3 bases and J by 3 bases, with 9 bases between the two germline ends. The CDR3 coding sequence is TGTGCCAGCAGTTTTTACAGGGTCTACGAGCAGTACTTC. Its protein product is CASSFYRVYEQYF.

In its sample, this clonotype was seen many times. The chain uses TRBV9 and TRBJ2-1; TRBD2 might be the D (6 bases). The CDR3 loop spans 15 amino acids. In germline, CDR1 is SGDLS, CDR2 YYNGEE. V was cut by 4 bases and J by 1 base, with 12 bases left in between. The CDR3 sequence: CASSPRAGSYNEQFF. The CDR3 DNA follows: TGTGCCAGCAGCCCACGCGCGGGGTCCTACAATGAGCAGTTCTTC.

About this clonotype itself: This may come from a read error, since a much larger clone is one base off. The chain is built from TRBV28 and TRBJ1-5; possible D gene TRBD1, 6 bases. V gave up 1 base and J gave up 6 bases, with 13 bases separating them. The CDR3 loop spans 15 amino acids. Germline V gives CDR1 MDHEN, CDR2 SYDVKM. CDR3 nucleotides: TGTGCCAGCAGTTTATCGTCAGGGGTCCTTCAGCCCCAGCATTTT. It codes for CASSLSSGVLQPQHF.

This clonotype was recorded many times. The chain couples TRBV29-1 to TRBJ1-6, with D hard to call. CDR1 is SQVTM, CDR2 ANQGSEA, per germline. The CDR3 runs to 13 residues. Trimming took off 7 bases at V and 6 bases at J, with 13 bases between the two ends. This chain's CDR3 is CSAQAQVNSPLHF. The CDR3 bases are TGCAGCGCCCAAGCCCAGGTTAATTCACCCCTCCACTTT.

This clonotype was observed a handful of times. This chain joins TRBV11-1 and TRBJ1-1, with D maybe TRBD1 (6 bases). The CDR3 contains 18 residues. Germline V lookup: CDR1 SGHAT, CDR2 FQDESV (reference sequence). Trimming pared 5 bases from V and 0 bases from J, leaving 22 bases between. The CDR3 spells CASSIIRDIAFLNTEAFF. The CDR3, as DNA: TGTGCCAGCAGCATTATCCGGGACATAGCCTTCCTGAACACTGAAGCTTTCTTT.

This clonotype was found many times. The chain employs TRBV5-1 and TRBJ2-1; 7 bases align to TRBD2. V shed 2 bases and J 1 base; nucleotides not matched to a gene: 3. This CDR3 region has 15 residues. Germline V CDR1 and CDR2: SGHRS, YFSETQ. The CDR3 DNA is TGCGCCAGCAGCTTCGGGGGAGGGTCCTACAATGAGCAGTTCTTC. The encoded protein is CASSFGGGSYNEQFF.

This chain's CDR3 is CASSPTDQNTEAFF. CDR3 DNA: TGTGCCAGCAGCCCGACAGATCAGAACACTGAAGCTTTCTTT. The chain links TRBV11-3 to TRBJ1-1; possible D gene TRBD1, 5 bases. CDR3 size: 14 residues. Germline CDR1 is SGHNT and CDR2 is YENEEA. V was cut by 5 bases and J by 1 base, with 11 bases left in between. Full variable domain (rest looked up from reference TRBV11-3 and TRBJ1-1): EAGVVQSPRYKIIEKKQPVAFWCNPISGHNTLYWYLQNLGQGPELLIRYENEEAVDDSQLPKDRFSAERLKGVDSTLKIQPAELGDSAVYLCASSPTDQNTEAFFGQGTRLTVV.

This clonotype was observed at least ten times. This rearrangement joins TRBV11-2 to TRBJ1-1; D perhaps matches TRBD1 (5 bases). Germline V gives CDR1 SGHAT, CDR2 FQNNGV. Trimming stripped 0 bases from V and 0 bases from J, with 14 bases between. This CDR3 has 17 amino acids. CDR3 nucleotides: TGTGCCAGCAGCTTAGATCTCTCAGGGTCGCTGAACACTGAAGCTTTCTTT. Translating gives CASSLDLSGSLNTEAFF.

This clonotype was recorded at least ten times. J is TRBJ2-7 and V is TRBV4-1; 10 positions match TRBD1. This CDR3 is 15 amino acids long. V lost 5 bases and J lost 7; bases outside the gene matches: 11. Germline lookup yields CDR1 MGHRA and CDR2 YSYEKL. This CDR3 is CASSWNRDRGWEQYF. In DNA, the CDR3 is TGCGCCAGCAGCTGGAACCGGGACAGGGGATGGGAGCAGTACTTC.